This T cell receptor beta chain was captured in a study of blood T cell repertoires in COVID-19. Overall study context: The cDNA or gDNA used as material had been derived from T cells, B-cell-depleted T cells, or PBMCs.

About this clone: Other nucleotide sequences from this sample produce the same CDR3.

Profiling relied on immunoSEQ multiplex PCR, and the TCRdb table lists in-frame clones only, not all of them. The sample shows 45,000 to 65,000 clones, 75% to 90% of them seen only once. This receptor was obtained from a man in his 60s with active COVID-19. The source material was peripheral blood.

CDR3 DNA: TGTGCCAGCAGCCTCGAGAGGACAGATACGCAGTATTTT. Translated, it gives CASSLERTDTQYF. This sequence joins TRBV7-2 and TRBJ2-3, with unresolved D. Germline V gene lookup returns CDR1 SGHTA and CDR2 FQGNSA. V was cut by 5 bases and J by 3 bases, with 9 bases left in between. The CDR3 runs 13 residues.